This T cell receptor beta chain was obtained from a study of human T cells and chemical hapten exposure. Study-level background: DPC 0.01% went on the upper back by patch test, with reading at 6 days.

This clonotype has more than one count but fewer than ten. Time point reported: patch test 3, about 24 weeks after DPC sensitization. Regarding treatment: therapeutic diphenylcyclopropenone sensitization with weekly scalp DPC. The drawing of blood occurred before each patch test was applied. Each CDR3 protein is one row after TCRdb ran MiXCR on the RACE reads. The table includes about 120,000 distinct CDR3 sequences, about 11% detected once. This CDR3 spans 11 amino acids. Germline loops: CDR1 SQVTM, CDR2 ANQGSEA. V was trimmed by 6 bases and J by 5 bases, leaving 11 bases between them. V and J are TRBV29-1 and TRBJ2-7, with D possibly being TRBD1 or TRBD2 (5 bases each). This receptor was obtained from a woman between 50 and 59 years old with alopecia areata. Some clones in this sample may be carry-over from other donors' samples. Source: whole blood, taken in connection with sensitization to the hapten diphenylcyclopropenone (DPC). CDR3 bases: TGCAGCGTCTGGGGGACGGACGAGCAGTACTTC. Its protein is CSVWGTDEQYF.